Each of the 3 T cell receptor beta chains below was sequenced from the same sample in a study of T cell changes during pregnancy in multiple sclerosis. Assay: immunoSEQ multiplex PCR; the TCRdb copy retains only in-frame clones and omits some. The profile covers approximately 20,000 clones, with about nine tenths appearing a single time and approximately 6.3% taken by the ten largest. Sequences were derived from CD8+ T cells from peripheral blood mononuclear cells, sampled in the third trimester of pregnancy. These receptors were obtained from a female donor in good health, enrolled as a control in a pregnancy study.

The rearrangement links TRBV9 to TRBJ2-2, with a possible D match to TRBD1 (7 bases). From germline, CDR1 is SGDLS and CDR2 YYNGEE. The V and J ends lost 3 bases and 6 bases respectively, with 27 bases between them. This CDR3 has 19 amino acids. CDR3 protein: CASSEGGDRVIVGAGELFF. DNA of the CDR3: TGTGCCAGCAGCGAGGGGGGTGACAGGGTGATCGTAGGAGCCGGGGAGCTGTTTTTT.

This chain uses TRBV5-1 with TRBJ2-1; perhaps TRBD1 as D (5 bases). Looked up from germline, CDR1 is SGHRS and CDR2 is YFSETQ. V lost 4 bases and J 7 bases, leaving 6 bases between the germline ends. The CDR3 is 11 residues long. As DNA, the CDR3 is TGCGCCAGCAGCGGGGCGAATGAGCAGTTCTTC. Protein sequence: CASSGANEQFF.

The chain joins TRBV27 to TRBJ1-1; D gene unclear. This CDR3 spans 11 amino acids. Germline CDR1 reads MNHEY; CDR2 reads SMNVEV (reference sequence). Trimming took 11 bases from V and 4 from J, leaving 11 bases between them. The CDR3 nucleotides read TGTGCCTCATGGGGAGGCACTGAAGCTTTCTTT. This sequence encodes CASWGGTEAFF.